The present T cell receptor beta chain was sequenced within a study of blood T cells in healthy people across ages. As for the study in general: Through template switching, about one barcoded beta molecule was captured per two T cells, as measured in model experiments. Study results and caveats: Significant beta diversity loss was already apparent by age approximately 40, declining roughly linearly.

This CDR3 spans 15 amino acids. Germline V gene sequence: CDR1 SGHTA, CDR2 FQGTGA. The second PCR ran roughly 6 to 11 cycles with a sample-barcoded 5' primer and J-beta primers. TCRdb passed the 5' RACE reads through MiXCR, listing each CDR3 protein once. The sample holds some 1,000,000 distinct CDR3 sequences, less than 25% seen once. With respect to this clonotype: Its antigen is not known. One junction end does not reproduce the germline sequence, and a read error may be involved.

These data were also reused for a study on T cells of mothers and their children. That investigation notes: Material was donated by three healthy Caucasian mothers and their six children.

V is TRBV7-3 and J is TRBJ2-1; 10 nucleotides line up with TRBD2. The clonotype was recovered from a girl under 10 years old in good health. Sequencing was carried out using blood. The CDR3, as DNA: TGTGCCAGCAGCCCAGGACTAGCGGAGGACAATGACCAGTTCTTC. Its protein is CASSPGLAEDNDQFF.